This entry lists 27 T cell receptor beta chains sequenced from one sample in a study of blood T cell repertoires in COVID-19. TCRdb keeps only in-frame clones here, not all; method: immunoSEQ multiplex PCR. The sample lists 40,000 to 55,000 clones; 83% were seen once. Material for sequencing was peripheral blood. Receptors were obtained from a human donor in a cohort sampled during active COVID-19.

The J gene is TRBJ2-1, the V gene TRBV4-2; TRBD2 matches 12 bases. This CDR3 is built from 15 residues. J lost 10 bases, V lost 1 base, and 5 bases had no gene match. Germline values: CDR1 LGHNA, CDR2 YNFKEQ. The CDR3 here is CASSQASGGAWEQFF. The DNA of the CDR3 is TGTGCCAGCAGCCAAGCTAGCGGGGGGGCCTGGGAGCAGTTCTTC.

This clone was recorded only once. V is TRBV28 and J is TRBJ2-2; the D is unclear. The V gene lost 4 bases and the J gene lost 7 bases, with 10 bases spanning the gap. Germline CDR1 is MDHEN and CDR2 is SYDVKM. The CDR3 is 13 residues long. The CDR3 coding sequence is TGTGCCAGCAGTTCGCGTAGAAGCGGGGAGCTGTTTTTT. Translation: CASSSRRSGELFF.

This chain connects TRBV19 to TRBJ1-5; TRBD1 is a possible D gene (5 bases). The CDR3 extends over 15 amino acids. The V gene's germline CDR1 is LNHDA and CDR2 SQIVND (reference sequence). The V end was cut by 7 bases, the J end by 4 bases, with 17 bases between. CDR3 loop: CASNGAGASNQPQHF. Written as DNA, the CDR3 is TGTGCCAGTAATGGGGCAGGTGCCTCGAATCAGCCCCAGCATTTT.

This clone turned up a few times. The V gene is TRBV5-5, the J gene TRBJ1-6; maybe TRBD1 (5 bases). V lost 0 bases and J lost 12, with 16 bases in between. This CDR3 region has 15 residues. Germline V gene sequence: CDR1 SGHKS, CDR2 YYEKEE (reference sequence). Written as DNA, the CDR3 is TGTGCCAGCAGCTTGGTTCCGGGGGTGACGGAACCCCTCCACTTT. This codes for CASSLVPGVTEPLHF.

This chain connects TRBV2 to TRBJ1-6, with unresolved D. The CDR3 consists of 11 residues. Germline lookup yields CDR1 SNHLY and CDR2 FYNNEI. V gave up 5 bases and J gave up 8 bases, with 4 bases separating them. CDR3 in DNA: TGTGCCAGCAGTTCCGATTCACCCCTCCACTTT. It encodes CASSSDSPLHF.

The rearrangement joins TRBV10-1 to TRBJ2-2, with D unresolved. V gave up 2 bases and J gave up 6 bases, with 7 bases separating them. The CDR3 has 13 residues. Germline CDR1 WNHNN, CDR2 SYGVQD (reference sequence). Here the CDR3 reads CASSEVSAGELFF. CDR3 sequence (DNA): TGCGCCAGCAGTGAGGTATCGGCCGGGGAGCTGTTTTTT.

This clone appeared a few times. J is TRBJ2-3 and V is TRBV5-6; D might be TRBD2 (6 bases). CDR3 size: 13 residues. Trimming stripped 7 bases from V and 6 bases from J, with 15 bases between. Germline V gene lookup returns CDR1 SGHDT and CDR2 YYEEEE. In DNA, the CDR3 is TGTGCCAGCTCGGGACTCCAGCAGGATACGCAGTATTTT. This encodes CASSGLQQDTQYF.

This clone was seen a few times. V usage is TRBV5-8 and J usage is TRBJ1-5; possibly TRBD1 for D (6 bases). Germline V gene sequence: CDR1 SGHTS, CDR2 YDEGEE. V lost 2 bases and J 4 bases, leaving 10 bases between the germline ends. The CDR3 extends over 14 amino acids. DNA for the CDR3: TGTGCCAGCAGCTTAGGACAGAGAAATCAGCCCCAGCATTTT. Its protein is CASSLGQRNQPQHF.

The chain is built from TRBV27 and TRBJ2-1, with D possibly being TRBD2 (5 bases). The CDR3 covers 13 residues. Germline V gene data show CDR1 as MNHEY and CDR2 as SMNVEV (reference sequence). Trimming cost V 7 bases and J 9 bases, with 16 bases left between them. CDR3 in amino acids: CASTSSRGGEQFF. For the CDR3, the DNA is TGTGCCAGCACCTCTAGCCGGGGTGGTGAGCAGTTCTTC.

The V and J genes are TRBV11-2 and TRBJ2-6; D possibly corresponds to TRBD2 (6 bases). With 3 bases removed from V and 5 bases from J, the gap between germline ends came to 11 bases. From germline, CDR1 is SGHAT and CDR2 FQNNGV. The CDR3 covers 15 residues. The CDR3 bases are TGTGCCAGCAGCTTGGGGACTTCCTGGGCCAACGTCCTGACTTTC. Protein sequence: CASSLGTSWANVLTF.

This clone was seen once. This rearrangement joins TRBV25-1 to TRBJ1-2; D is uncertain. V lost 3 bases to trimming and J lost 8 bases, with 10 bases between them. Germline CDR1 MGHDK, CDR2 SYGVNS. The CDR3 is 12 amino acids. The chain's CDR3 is CASSEPMRGYTF. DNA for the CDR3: TGTGCCAGCAGTGAGCCAATGCGAGGCTACACCTTC.

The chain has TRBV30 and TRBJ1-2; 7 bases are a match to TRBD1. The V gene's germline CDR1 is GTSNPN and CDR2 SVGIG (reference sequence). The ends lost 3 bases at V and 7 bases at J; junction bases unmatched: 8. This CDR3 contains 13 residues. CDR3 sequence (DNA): TGTGCCTGGAGGATAACAGGGGCGGGTGGCTACACCTTC. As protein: CAWRITGAGGYTF.

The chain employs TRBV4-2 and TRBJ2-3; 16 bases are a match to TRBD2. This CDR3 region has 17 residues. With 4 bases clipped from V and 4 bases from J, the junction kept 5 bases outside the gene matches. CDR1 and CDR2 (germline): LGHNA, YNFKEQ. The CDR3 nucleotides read TGTGCCAGCAGCCTTGGGACTAGCGGGGGGGCCCCAGATACGCAGTATTTT. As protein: CASSLGTSGGAPDTQYF.

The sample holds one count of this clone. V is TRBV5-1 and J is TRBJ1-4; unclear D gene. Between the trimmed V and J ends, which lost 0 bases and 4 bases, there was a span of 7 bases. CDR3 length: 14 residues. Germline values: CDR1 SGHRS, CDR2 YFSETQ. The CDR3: CASSLDPFNEKLFF. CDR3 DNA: TGCGCCAGCAGCTTGGATCCCTTTAATGAAAAACTGTTTTTT.

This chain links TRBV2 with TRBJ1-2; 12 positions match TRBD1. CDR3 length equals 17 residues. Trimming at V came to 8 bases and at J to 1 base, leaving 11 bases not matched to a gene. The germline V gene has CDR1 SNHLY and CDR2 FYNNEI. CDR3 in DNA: TGTGCCAGCCGGAGGGGGACAGGGGGCTGGAGTAACTATGGCTACACCTTC. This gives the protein CASRRGTGGWSNYGYTF.

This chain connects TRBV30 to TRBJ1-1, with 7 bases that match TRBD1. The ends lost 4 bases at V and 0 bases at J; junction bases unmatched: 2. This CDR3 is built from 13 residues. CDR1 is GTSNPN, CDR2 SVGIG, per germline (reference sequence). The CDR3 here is CAWTGGMNTEAFF. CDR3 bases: TGTGCCTGGACAGGGGGTATGAACACTGAAGCTTTCTTT.

The DNA for the CDR3 is TGTGCCAGCAGCTTGGTTTTGGCAAAAGGAGATGGAGATACGCAGTATTTT. Translated, it gives CASSLVLAKGDGDTQYF. J is TRBJ2-3 and V is TRBV5-8, with D unclear. This CDR3 has 17 residues. The V and J ends lost 0 bases and 5 bases respectively, with 19 bases between them. The germline gives CDR1 SGHTS, CDR2 YDEGEE.

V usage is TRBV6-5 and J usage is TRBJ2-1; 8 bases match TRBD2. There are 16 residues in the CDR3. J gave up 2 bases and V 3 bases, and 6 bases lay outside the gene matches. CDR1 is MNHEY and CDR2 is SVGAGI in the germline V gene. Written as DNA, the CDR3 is TGTGCCAGCAGTTATTCTCCGGGACTAGCCTACAATGAGCAGTTCTTC. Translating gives CASSYSPGLAYNEQFF.

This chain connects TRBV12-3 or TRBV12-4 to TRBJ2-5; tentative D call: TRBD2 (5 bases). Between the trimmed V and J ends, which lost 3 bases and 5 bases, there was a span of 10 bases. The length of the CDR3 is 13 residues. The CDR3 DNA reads TGTGCCAGCAGTTTTTTGGGCGGGGAGACCCAGTACTTC. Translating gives CASSFLGGETQYF.

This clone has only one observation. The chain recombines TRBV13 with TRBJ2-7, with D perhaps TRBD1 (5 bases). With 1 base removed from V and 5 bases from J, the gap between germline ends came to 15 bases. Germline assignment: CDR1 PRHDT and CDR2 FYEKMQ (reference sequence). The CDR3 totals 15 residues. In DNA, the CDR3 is TGTGCCAGCAGCTTAGAGAGACAGTACGTAAACGAGCAGTACTTC. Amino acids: CASSLERQYVNEQYF.

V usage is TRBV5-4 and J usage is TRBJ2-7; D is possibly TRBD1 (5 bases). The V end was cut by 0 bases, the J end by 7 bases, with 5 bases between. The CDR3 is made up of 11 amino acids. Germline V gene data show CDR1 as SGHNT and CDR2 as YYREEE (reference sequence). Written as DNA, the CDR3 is TGTGCCAGCAGCTTGGCAGGGGAGCAGTACTTC. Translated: CASSLAGEQYF.

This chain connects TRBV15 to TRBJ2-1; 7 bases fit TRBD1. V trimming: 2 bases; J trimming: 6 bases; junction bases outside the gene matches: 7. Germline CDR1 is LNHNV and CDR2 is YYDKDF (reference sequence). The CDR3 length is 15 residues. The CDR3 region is CATSRLTEGANEQFF. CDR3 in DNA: TGTGCCACCAGCAGACTAACCGAGGGGGCCAATGAGCAGTTCTTC.

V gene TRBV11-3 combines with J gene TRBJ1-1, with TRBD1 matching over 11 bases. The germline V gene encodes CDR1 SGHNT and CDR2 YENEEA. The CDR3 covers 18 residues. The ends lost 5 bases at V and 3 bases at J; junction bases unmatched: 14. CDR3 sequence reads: CASSTHRGTGGVDTEAFF. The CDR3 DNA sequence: TGTGCCAGCAGCACACACCGTGGGACAGGGGGGGTCGACACTGAAGCTTTCTTT.

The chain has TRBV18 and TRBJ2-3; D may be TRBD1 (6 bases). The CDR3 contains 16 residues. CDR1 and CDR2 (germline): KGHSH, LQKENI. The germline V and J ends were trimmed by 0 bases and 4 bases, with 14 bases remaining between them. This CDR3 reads CASSPPVGGGSDTQYF. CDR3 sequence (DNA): TGTGCCAGCTCACCACCGGTTGGGGGCGGATCAGATACGCAGTATTTT.

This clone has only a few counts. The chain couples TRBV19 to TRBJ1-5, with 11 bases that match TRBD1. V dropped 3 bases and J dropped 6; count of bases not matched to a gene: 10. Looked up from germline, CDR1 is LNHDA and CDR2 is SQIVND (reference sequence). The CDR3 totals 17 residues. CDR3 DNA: TGTGCCAGTAGTATGAGACTCGGACAGGGGGCTGTTCAGCCCCAGCATTTT. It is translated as CASSMRLGQGAVQPQHF.

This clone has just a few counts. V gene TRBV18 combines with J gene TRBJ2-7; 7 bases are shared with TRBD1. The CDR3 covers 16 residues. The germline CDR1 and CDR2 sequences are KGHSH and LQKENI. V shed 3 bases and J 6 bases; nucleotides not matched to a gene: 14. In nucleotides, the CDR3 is TGTGCCAGCTCACCTCGCCCAGCGACAGGGATGTTCGAGCAGTACTTC. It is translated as CASSPRPATGMFEQYF.

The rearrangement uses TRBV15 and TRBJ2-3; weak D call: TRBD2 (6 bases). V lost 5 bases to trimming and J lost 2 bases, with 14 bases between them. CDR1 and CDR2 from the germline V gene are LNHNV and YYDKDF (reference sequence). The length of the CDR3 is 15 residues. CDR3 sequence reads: CATSLMGGDTDTQYF. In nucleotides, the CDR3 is TGTGCCACCAGCCTCATGGGGGGAGACACAGATACGCAGTATTTT.